This TCR beta chain came from a study of shared clonotypes between healthy human individuals. The study, taken as a whole, reports: Clonotype sharing levels among donors were expected to vary with sequencing depth. Rarefaction analysis demonstrated incomplete sorted-subset sequencing notwithstanding large depth.

Per germline, CDR1 SGHNT and CDR2 YENEEA. The J segment lost 6 bases and the V segment lost 5 bases, leaving 7 bases of the junction unmatched. CDR3 length equals 16 residues. Notes on this clone: Its antigen is as yet unknown.

As defined, naive CD8 cells were CD45RO-negative and positively selected for CCR7, with terminally differentiated effector memory CD45RA+ cells excluded. The data were produced by immunoSEQ multiplex PCR, yet TCRdb's version contains in-frame clones alone and is incomplete. The sample carries fewer than 850,000 clones, roughly 96% recorded once. The TCR was taken from a man younger than 40 in good health. The specimen was naive CD8+ T cells sorted from blood. The chain recombines TRBV11-3 with TRBJ2-3, with 14 bases fitting TRBD2. The CDR3 region is CASSQGLAGGLDTQYF. CDR3 DNA sequence: TGTGCCAGCAGCCAAGGACTAGCGGGAGGATTGGATACGCAGTATTTT.